This record covers a single T cell receptor (beta chain). This sample is drawn from a study of blood T cell repertoires in COVID-19. Study background: Sites in the United States, Italy and Spain provided acute and convalescent COVID-19 samples. Sample material is recorded as cDNA or gDNA derived from T cells, B-cell-depleted T cells, or PBMCs.

Using immunoSEQ multiplex PCR, the repertoire was profiled, and TCRdb retains in-frame clones only, with some absent. This repertoire shows fewer than 300,000 clones, approximately 81% found once; its top ten account for about 3%. The sample taken for sequencing was peripheral blood. The receptor was isolated from a woman between 18 and 29 years old with acute or convalescent COVID-19.

The CDR3 spells CTSSPREGTGELFF. The CDR3 nucleotides are TGCACCAGCAGCCCTCGGGAGGGCACCGGGGAGCTGTTTTTT. The chain links TRBV1 to TRBJ2-2; the D call of TRBD2 is as the table states it, not checked on the DNA. TRBV1 is reported as a pseudogene. The CDR3 is 14 residues long.